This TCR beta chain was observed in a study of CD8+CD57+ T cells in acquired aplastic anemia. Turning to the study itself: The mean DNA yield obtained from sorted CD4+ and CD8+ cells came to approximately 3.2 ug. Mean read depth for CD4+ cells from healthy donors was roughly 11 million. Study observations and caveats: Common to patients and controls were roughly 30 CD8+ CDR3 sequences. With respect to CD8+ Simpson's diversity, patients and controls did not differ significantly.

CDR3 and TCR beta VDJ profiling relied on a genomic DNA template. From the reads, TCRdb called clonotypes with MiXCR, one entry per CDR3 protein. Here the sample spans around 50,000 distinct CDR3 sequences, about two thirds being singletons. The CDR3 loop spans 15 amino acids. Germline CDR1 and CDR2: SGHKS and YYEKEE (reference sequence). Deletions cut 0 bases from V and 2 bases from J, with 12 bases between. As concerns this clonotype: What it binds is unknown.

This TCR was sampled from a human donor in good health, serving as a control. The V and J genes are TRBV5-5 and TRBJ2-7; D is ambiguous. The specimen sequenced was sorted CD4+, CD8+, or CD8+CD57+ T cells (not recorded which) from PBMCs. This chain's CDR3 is CASSLVSLGAYEQYF. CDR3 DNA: TGTGCCAGCAGCTTGGTTAGTCTTGGGGCCTACGAGCAGTACTTC.